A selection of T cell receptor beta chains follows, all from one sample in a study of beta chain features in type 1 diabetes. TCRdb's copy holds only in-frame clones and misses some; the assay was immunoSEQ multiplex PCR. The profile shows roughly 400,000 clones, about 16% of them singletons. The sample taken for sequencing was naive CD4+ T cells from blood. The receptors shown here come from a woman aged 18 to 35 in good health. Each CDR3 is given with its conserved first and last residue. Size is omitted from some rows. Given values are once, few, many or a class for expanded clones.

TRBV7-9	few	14	CASSPRQATDTQYF
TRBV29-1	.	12	CSSTREYNEQFF
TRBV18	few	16	CASSRAARQGSNEQFF
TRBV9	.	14	CASSVGGDTDTQYF
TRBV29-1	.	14	CSVSGRANTDTQYF
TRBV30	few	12	CAWRGQTYGYTF
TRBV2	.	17	CASIRGRTAHLTDTQYF
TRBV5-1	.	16	CASSFVPEANTGELFF
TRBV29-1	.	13	CSVARDRNYEQYF
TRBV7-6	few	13	CASSPSNRNEQFF
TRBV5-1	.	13	CASGRGENYGYTF
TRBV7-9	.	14	CASSKQGARDEQFF
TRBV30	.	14	CAWSSGGWSGELFF
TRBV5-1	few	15	CASSLMSGKSSEQYF
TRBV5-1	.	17	CASSLVIQGSGANVLTF
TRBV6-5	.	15	CASSGLQGAMGGYTF
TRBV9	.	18	CASSVGAAGRAPDNEQFF
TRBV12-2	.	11	CATGREALQYF
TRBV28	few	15	CASSLGGTRANEQFF
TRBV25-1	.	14	CASSEKDRYNEQFF
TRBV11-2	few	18	CASSPRTSGAPNTGELFF
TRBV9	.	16	CASSESTSGRLYEQYF
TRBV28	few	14	CASSRGTGIYEQFF
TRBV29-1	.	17	CSVEGDYRPRRNNEQFF
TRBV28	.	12	CASSSGTYEQYF
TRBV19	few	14	CASSTGNAKNIQYF
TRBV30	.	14	CAWLPDRVTHGYTF
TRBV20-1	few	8	CGDRGYTF
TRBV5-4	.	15	CASSLGSGTYNEQFF
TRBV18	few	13	CASSPDRVYEQYF
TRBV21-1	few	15	CASSKAKREGLEQFF
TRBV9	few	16	CASSFLASGTTNEQFF
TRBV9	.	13	CASSVVTAGELFF
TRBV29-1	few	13	CSVAGVLNTEAFF
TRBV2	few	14	CASVGLAGGYEQFF
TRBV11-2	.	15	CASSLERGAVEKLFF
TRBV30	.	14	CAWSYSGNYNEQFF
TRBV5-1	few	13	CASSRDRNTEAFF